This TCR beta chain was sequenced during a study of OX40 agonist ivuxolimab in advanced cancers. The study, taken as a whole, reports: Also showing low normalized T-cell clonal expansion were some of the nonresponders.

Measured with immunoSEQ multiplex PCR; TCRdb has only the in-frame clones, and not every one. The sample shows about 110,000 clones, approximately 90% of them seen only once. The CDR3 runs 14 residues. V was cut by 0 bases and J by 7 bases, with 11 bases left in between. CDR1 is SGDLS and CDR2 is YYNGEE in the germline V gene. Of note for this clone: Its antigen is as yet unknown.

This sequence was found in an adult with an advanced solid tumor such as melanoma, head and neck, liver or kidney cancer. The sequencing used CD4+ or CD8+ T cells sorted from blood, collected in a trial of the OX40 agonist ivuxolimab. The chain recombines TRBV9 with TRBJ2-1; D unresolved. CDR3 in DNA: TGTGCCAGCAGCGTAGGCCGGGTGGGTAATGAGCAGTTCTTC. Its translation: CASSVGRVGNEQFF.